This is a list of T cell receptor beta chains from one sample in a study of OX40 agonist ivuxolimab in advanced cancers. Here immunoSEQ multiplex PCR was the method, and the copy in TCRdb shows in-frame clones only, minus some. Seen here are 75,000 to 100,000 clones, around nine tenths observed once, and the top ten hold over 0.8%. This specimen consisted of CD4+ or CD8+ T cells sorted from blood, obtained in a trial of the OX40 agonist ivuxolimab. Receptors originate from an adult with an advanced solid tumor such as melanoma, head and neck, liver or kidney cancer. The CDR3 runs from the conserved cysteine through the conserved F or W. A D gene is named only where the DNA matches it firmly. Rows may omit the clone size; those that give it use once, few, many or a size class.

-	TRBV20-1	11	TRBJ2-5	-	CSASFQETQYF	TGCAGTGCTTCGTTCCAAGAGACCCAGTACTTC
medium-sized	TRBV6-6	15	TRBJ2-7	TRBD2	CASSSESSGRREQYF	TGTGCCAGCAGTTCCGAATCTAGCGGGAGGCGCGAGCAGTACTTC
-	TRBV10-3	16	TRBJ2-1	-	CAITQAEWLGGGEQFF	TGTGCCATCACCCAGGCGGAATGGCTGGGAGGCGGTGAGCAGTTCTTC
-	TRBV18	16	TRBJ2-3	TRBD2	CASSPVAGGRTDTQYF	TGTGCCAGCTCACCTGTGGCGGGAGGGCGGACAGATACGCAGTATTTT
-	TRBV2	10	TRBJ2-6	-	CASQGNVLTF	TGTGCCAGCCAGGGCAACGTCCTGACTTTC
-	TRBV11-3	15	TRBJ2-6	-	CASSQVNSGANVLTF	TGTGCCAGCAGCCAAGTTAACTCTGGGGCCAACGTCCTGACTTTC
-	TRBV7-9	15	TRBJ1-2	-	CASSSPGIANYGYTF	TGTGCCAGCAGCTCACCTGGGATCGCTAACTATGGCTACACCTTC
-	TRBV4-3	16	TRBJ2-7	TRBD1	CASSQLMAGGSYEQYF	TGCGCCAGCAGCCAACTGATGGCAGGGGGATCCTACGAGCAGTACTTC
-	TRBV9	15	TRBJ2-3	-	CASSATTGFTDTQYF	TGTGCCAGCAGCGCCACTACAGGGTTCACAGATACGCAGTATTTT
-	TRBV11-1	15	TRBJ1-5	-	CASSLGGGSNQPQHF	TGTGCCAGCAGCTTGGGAGGAGGGAGCAATCAGCCCCAGCATTTT
-	TRBV4-1	16	TRBJ2-7	TRBD2	CASSHLTSGSLYEQYF	TGCGCCAGCAGCCACCTGACTAGCGGGAGCCTCTACGAGCAGTACTTC
few	TRBV30	15	TRBJ1-5	TRBD1	CAWSMTGGGNQPQHF	TGTGCCTGGAGTATGACAGGGGGCGGCAATCAGCCCCAGCATTTT
-	TRBV30	12	TRBJ2-3	-	CAWRGTTDTQYF	TGTGCCTGGCGCGGGACCACAGATACGCAGTATTTT
once	TRBV7-2	18	TRBJ2-3	-	CASSLGPLAITSTDTQYF	TGTGCCAGCAGCTTAGGCCCCCTAGCGATTACTAGCACAGATACGCAGTATTTT
-	TRBV7-2	15	TRBJ1-1	TRBD1	CASSLAGRQGTEAFF	TGTGCCAGCAGCTTAGCTGGAAGACAGGGGACTGAAGCTTTCTTT
-	TRBV11-3	13	TRBJ1-2	-	CASSLDGDYGYTF	TGTGCCAGCAGCTTAGATGGAGACTATGGCTACACCTTC
-	TRBV19	14	TRBJ2-5	-	CASSIGGGQETQYF	TGTGCCAGTAGTATAGGAGGGGGCCAAGAGACCCAGTACTTC
-	TRBV11-3	14	TRBJ1-2	-	CASSFRRGTAGYTF	TGTGCCAGCAGCTTCCGGCGGGGAACTGCTGGCTACACCTTC
-	TRBV5-6	13	TRBJ2-7	-	CASSFPVSYEQYF	TGTGCCAGCAGCTTCCCAGTTTCCTACGAGCAGTACTTC
-	TRBV21-1	16	TRBJ2-3	-	CASSTPTGYSTDTQYF	TGTGCCAGCAGCACCCCGACAGGGTATAGCACAGATACGCAGTATTTT
-	TRBV9	13	TRBJ2-3	-	CASSDAPWDTQYF	TGTGCCAGCAGCGACGCCCCCTGGGATACGCAGTATTTT
-	TRBV4-2	14	TRBJ1-1	TRBD1	CASSPDRVGTEAFF	TGTGCCAGCAGTCCAGACAGGGTCGGGACTGAAGCTTTCTTT
-	TRBV11-3	11	TRBJ2-7	-	CASPSGAEQYF	TGTGCCAGCCCTAGTGGGGCCGAGCAGTACTTC
once	TRBV11-2	17	TRBJ1-3	TRBD1	CASRMGQGAASGNTIYF	TGCGCCAGCAGGATGGGACAGGGGGCAGCCTCTGGAAACACCATATATTTT
-	TRBV4-1	16	TRBJ1-2	-	CASSQGNQGYNYGYTF	TGCGCCAGCAGCCAAGGTAACCAGGGGTATAACTATGGCTACACCTTC
-	TRBV4-1	15	TRBJ2-1	TRBD2	CASSQLGLAYNEQFF	TGCGCCAGCAGCCAATTGGGACTAGCCTACAATGAGCAGTTCTTC
once	TRBV20-1	11	TRBJ2-5	-	CSTDKGETQYF	TGCAGTACAGATAAAGGAGAGACCCAGTACTTC
few	TRBV5-1	13	TRBJ1-1	-	CASSLLPDTEAFF	TGCGCCAGCAGCTTGTTGCCAGACACTGAAGCTTTCTTT
-	TRBV11-2	16	TRBJ1-1	-	CASSSLLRGRRTEAFF	TGTGCCAGCAGCTCCCTACTCCGGGGCCGGCGGACTGAAGCTTTCTTT
-	TRBV10-3	15	TRBJ2-2	TRBD1	CAHTPGQGGTGELFF	TGTGCCCACACGCCGGGACAGGGGGGAACCGGGGAGCTGTTTTTT